This T cell receptor (beta chain) was obtained from a study of T-cell memory formation after mild COVID-19 (dated by TCRdb to about 2021). About the investigation overall: TCR sequence clusters from the two donors were found to be largely donor specific. In a couple of donors, T-cell clones that expanded and contracted after mild COVID-19 were tracked by sequencing TCRalpha and TCRbeta repertoires over time. Two young, previously healthy adult volunteers, one female and one male, were included in the cohort.

Findings and caveats that apply to the study as a whole: The detection of some responding clones in pre-infection memory suggests that pre-existing cross-reactive memory T cells joined the SARS-CoV-2 response. The study included only a couple of mild cases, and larger cohorts that include severe cases with pre-infection samples were judged to be necessary. Clones contracting from day 15 to 85 had balanced CD4/CD8 phenotypes, while a second wave expanding from day 15 to 37 was biased towards CD4+. Contracting CD4+ clones were located mainly in the CM and EM memory subsets, whereas CD8+ clones were found to be enriched in EMRA. Whether the second-wave clones peaking on day 37 were SARS-CoV-2 specific was not confirmed.

Sequences SGHTA (CDR1) and FQGTGA (CDR2) are obtained from the germline V gene. The CDR3 has 14 amino acids, counting the end cysteine and phenylalanine. Only CDR3 DNA is held: 42 bases, read in frame from base 1. Cut back by 5 bases and 2 bases, the V and J ends lie 11 bases apart. A word on this clonotype: Its antigen is not yet known. No qualities accompany the bases; no much larger clone lies one base away.

TCRdb shows the sequencer as Illumina NovaSeq 6000. cDNA libraries for TCRalpha and TCRbeta were prepared by 5'RACE using constant-segment primers, with sample barcodes and unique molecular identifiers added. Trizol reagent was used to extract RNA from every sample. The libraries were amplified in two PCR steps, and the second step added a second sample barcode and Illumina TruSeq adapters. Sequencing of the libraries was done on an Illumina NovaSeq, producing 2 x 150 bp paired-end reads. In the authors' own workflow: Reads were demultiplexed and collapsed into UMI-guided consensus sequences with migec v1.2.7. With mixcr v2.1.11, UMI consensuses were aligned to TRA and TRB V and J templates and assembled into clonotypes. Expanded or contracted clonotypes were those called significant by both edgeR and NoisET, with noise models trained on biological replicates. For edgeR calls, a false discovery rate-adjusted p below 0.01 and a log2 fold-change threshold of 1 were applied. PCA with hierarchical clustering of max-normalized trajectories of the 1000 most abundant clonotypes was used as exploratory dynamics analysis. Separately sequenced CD4+ and CD8+ repertoires were used to assign the CD4 or CD8 phenotype of responding clones. In-frame beta chains were kept once TCRdb had trimmed the public reads at Q25 with fastp and called clones with MiXCR. Rows are combined by CDR3 protein, so each entry shows the most common genes and DNA. The authors' filters were not applied to this entry. This sample gives fewer than 50,000 distinct CDR3 sequences in total; less than 8% of them show up just once. The top ten clonotypes cover 0.6% to 1% of the sample.

Ficoll-Paque density gradient centrifugation was used to isolate PBMCs. The material sequenced was PBMCs or a T cell subset sorted from them (not recorded which). This TCR was sampled from an adult who had mild COVID-19 (a few samples of this study predate the infection). The sample titles of this study are shuffled in the database, so cell type and time point are left out. In this chain, TRBV7-3 is recombined with TRBJ2-3, and possibly TRBD2, on 5 matching bases. The bases are TGTGCCAGCAGCCAGGACTTCGCCACAGATACGCAGTATTTT. It specifies CASSQDFATDTQYF. Reference TRBV7-3 and TRBJ2-3 proteins supply the regions before and after the CDR3; the full variable domain is: GAGVSQTPSNKVTEKGKYVELRCDPISGHTALYWYRQSLGQGPEFLIYFQGTGAADDSGLPNDRFFAVRPEGSVSTLKIQRTERGDSAVYLCASSQDFATDTQYFGPGTRLTVL.